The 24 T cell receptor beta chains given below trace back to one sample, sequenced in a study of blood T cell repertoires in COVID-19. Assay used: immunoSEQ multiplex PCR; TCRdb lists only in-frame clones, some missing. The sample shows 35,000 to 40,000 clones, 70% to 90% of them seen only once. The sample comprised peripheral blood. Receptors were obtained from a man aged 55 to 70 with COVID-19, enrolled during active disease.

The CDR3 protein is CASSLDQVASYNEQFF. For the CDR3, the DNA is TGCGCCAGCAGCTTGGATCAGGTGGCCTCCTACAATGAGCAGTTCTTC. This chain uses TRBV5-1 with TRBJ2-1, with D hard to call. The CDR3 covers 16 residues. V was trimmed by 0 bases and J by 0 bases, leaving 10 bases between them. Germline CDR1 and CDR2: SGHRS and YFSETQ.

CDR3 coding DNA: TGCGCCAGCAGCCCCGAGGGGGGGAGCAGGCAGCCCCAGCATTTT. Translation gives CASSPEGGSRQPQHF. The J gene is TRBJ1-5, the V gene TRBV4-1, with D possibly being TRBD1 (6 bases). Germline lookup yields CDR1 MGHRA and CDR2 YSYEKL. This CDR3 spans 15 amino acids. Trimming stripped 4 bases from V and 7 bases from J, with 17 bases between.

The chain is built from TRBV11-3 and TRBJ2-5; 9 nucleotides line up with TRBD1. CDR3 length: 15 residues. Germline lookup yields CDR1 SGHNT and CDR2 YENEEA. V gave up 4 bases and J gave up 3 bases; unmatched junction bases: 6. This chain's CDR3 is CASSSTRTGEETQYF. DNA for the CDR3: TGTGCCAGCAGCTCCACCCGGACAGGGGAAGAGACCCAGTACTTC.

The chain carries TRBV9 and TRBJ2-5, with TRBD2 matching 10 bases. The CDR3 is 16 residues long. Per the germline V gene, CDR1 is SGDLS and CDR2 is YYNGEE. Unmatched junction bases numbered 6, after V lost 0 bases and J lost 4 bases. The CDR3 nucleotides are TGTGCCAGCAGCGTAGGGCTAGCGGGAGTTGGAGAGACCCAGTACTTC. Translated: CASSVGLAGVGETQYF.

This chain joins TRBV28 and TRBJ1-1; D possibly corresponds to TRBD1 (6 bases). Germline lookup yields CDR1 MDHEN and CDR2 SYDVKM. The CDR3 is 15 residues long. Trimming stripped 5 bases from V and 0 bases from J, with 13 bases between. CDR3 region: CASSDLRDMNTEAFF. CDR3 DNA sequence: TGTGCCAGCAGTGACCTCCGGGACATGAACACTGAAGCTTTCTTT. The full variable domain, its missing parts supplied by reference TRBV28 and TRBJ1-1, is DVKVTQSSRYLVKRTGEKVFLECVQDMDHENMFWYRQDPGLGLRLIYFSYDVKMKEKGDIPEGYSVSREKKERFSLILESASTNQTSMYLCASSDLRDMNTEAFFGQGTRLTVV.

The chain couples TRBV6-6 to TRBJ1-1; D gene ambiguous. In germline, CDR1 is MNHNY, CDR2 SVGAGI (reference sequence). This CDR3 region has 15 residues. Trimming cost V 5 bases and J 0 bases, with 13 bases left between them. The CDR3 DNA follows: TGTGCCAGCAGTAGCCGAAAGAGCCTGAACACTGAAGCTTTCTTT. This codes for CASSSRKSLNTEAFF.

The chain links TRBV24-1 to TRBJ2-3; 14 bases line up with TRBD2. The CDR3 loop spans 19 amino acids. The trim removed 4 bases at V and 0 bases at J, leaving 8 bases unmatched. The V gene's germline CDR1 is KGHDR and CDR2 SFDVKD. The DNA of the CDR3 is TGTGCCACCAGTGACTCTGGACTAGCGGGAGGCACTAGCACAGATACGCAGTATTTT. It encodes CATSDSGLAGGTSTDTQYF.

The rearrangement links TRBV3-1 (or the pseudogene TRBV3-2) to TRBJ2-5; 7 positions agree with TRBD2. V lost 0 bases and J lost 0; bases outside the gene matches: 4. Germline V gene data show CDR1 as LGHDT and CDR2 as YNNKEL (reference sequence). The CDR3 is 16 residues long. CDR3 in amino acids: CASSQDETSDQETQYF. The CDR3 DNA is TGTGCCAGCAGCCAAGATGAAACTAGCGACCAAGAGACCCAGTACTTC.

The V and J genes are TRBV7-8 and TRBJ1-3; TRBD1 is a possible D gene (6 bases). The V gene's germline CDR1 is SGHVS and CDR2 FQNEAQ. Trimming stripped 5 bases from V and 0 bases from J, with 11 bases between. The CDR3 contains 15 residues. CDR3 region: CASSVTGISGNTIYF. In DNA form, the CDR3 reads TGTGCCAGCAGCGTTACAGGGATCTCTGGAAACACCATATATTTT. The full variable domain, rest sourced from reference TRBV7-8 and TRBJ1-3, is GAGVSQSPRYKVAKRGQDVALRCDPISGHVSLFWYQQALGQGPEFLTYFQNEAQLDKSGLPSDRFFAERPEGSVSTLKIQRTQQEDSAVYLCASSVTGISGNTIYFGEGSWLTVV.

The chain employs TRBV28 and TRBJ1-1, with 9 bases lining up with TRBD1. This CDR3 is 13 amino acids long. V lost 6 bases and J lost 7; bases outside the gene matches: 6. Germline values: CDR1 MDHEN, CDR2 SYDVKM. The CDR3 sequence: CASSKDRGLEAFF. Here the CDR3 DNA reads TGTGCCAGCAGCAAGGACAGGGGACTTGAAGCTTTCTTT. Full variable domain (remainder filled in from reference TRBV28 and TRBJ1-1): DVKVTQSSRYLVKRTGEKVFLECVQDMDHENMFWYRQDPGLGLRLIYFSYDVKMKEKGDIPEGYSVSREKKERFSLILESASTNQTSMYLCASSKDRGLEAFFGQGTRLTVV.

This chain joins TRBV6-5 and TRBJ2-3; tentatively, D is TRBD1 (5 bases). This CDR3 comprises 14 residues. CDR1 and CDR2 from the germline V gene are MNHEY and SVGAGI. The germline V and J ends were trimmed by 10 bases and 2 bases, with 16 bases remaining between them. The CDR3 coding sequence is TGTGCCAAACCCCCCAGGGTGACCACAGATACGCAGTATTTT. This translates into CAKPPRVTTDTQYF.

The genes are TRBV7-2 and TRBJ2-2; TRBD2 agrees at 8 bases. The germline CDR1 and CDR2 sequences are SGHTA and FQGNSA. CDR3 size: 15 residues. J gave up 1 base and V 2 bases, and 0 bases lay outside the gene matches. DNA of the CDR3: TGTGCCAGCAGCTTAAGCGGGAGGAACACCGGGGAGCTGTTTTTT. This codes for CASSLSGRNTGELFF.

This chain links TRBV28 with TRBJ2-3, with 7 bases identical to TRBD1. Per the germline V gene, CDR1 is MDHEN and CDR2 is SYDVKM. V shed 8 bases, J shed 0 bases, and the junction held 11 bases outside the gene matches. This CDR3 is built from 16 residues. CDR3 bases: TGTGCCAGCCAAACCGGGACAGCCGTGAGCACAGATACGCAGTATTTT. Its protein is CASQTGTAVSTDTQYF.

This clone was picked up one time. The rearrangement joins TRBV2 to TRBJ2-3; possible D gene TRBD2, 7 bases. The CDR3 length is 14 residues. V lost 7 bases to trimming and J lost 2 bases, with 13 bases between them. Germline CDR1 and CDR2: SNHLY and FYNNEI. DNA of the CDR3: TGTGCCAGCAAAAAGCGGGACAACACAGATACGCAGTATTTT. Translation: CASKKRDNTDTQYF.

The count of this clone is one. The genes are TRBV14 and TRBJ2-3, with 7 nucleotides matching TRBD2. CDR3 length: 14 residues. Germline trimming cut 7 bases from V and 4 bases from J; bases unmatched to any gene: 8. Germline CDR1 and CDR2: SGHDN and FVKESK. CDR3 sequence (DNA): TGTGCCAGCAAGCTGGGAGGGCCAGCAGATACGCAGTATTTT. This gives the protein CASKLGGPADTQYF. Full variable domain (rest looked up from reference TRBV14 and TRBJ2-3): EAGVTQFPSHSVIEKGQTVTLRCDPISGHDNLYWYRRVMGKEIKFLLHFVKESKQDESGMPNNRFLAERTGGTYSTLKVQPAELEDSGVYFCASKLGGPADTQYFGPGTRLTVL.

Here the CDR3 DNA reads TGCAGCGTTGAAGATCGGGGTACCTACGAGCAGTACTTC. This sequence encodes CSVEDRGTYEQYF. The chain uses TRBV29-1 and TRBJ2-7; tentative D call: TRBD2 (5 bases). Germline assignment: CDR1 SQVTM and CDR2 ANQGSEA. The CDR3 totals 13 residues. V gave up 0 bases and J gave up 2 bases, with 8 bases separating them.

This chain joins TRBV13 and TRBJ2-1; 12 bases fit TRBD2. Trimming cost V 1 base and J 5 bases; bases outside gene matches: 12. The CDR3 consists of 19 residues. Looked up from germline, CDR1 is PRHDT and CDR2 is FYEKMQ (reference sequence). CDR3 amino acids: CASSLVTRLAGGPNNEQFF. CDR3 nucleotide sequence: TGTGCCAGCAGCTTAGTGACCCGGCTAGCGGGAGGGCCAAACAATGAGCAGTTCTTC.

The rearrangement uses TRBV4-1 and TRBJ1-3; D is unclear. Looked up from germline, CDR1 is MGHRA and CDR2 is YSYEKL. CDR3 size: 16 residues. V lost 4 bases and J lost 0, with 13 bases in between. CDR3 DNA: TGCGCCAGCAGCCTGGAGGGAGACCTCTCTGGAAACACCATATATTTT. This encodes CASSLEGDLSGNTIYF.

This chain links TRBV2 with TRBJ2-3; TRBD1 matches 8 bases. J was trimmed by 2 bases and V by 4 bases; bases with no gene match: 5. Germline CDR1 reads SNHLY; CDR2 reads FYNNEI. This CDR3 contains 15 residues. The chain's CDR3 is CASSVRDRTTDTQYF. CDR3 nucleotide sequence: TGTGCCAGCAGTGTTCGGGACAGGACCACAGATACGCAGTATTTT.

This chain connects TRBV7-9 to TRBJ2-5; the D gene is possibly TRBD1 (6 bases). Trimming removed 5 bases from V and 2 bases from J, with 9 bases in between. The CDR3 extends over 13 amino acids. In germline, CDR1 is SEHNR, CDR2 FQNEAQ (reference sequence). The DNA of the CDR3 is TGTGCCAGCAGCGGGACACCGCAAGAGACCCAGTACTTC. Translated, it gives CASSGTPQETQYF.

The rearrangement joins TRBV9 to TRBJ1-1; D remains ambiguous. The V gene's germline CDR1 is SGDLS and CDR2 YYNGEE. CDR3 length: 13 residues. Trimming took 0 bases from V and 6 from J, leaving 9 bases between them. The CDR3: CASSVVSGSEAFF. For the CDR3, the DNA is TGTGCCAGCAGCGTAGTTTCAGGATCTGAAGCTTTCTTT. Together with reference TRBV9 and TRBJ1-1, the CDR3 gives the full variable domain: DSGVTQTPKHLITATGQRVTLRCSPRSGDLSVYWYQQSLDQGLQFLIQYYNGEERAKGNILERFSAQQFPDLHSELNLSSLELGDSALYFCASSVVSGSEAFFGQGTRLTVV.

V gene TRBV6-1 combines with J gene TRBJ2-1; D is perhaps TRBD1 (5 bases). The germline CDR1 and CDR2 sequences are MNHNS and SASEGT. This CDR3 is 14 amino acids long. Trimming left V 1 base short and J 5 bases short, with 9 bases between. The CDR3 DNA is TGTGCCAGCAGTGAAGTTGGGGCTCACAATGAGCAGTTCTTC. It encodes CASSEVGAHNEQFF.

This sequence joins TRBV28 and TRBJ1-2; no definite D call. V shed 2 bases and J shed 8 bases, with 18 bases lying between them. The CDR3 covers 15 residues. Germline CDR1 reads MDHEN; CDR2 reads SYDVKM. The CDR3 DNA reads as TGTGCCAGCAGTTTAACCTCCCCAGACGGGATCGGCTACACCTTC. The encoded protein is CASSLTSPDGIGYTF.

The CDR3 sequence: CASSRDSPQPQHF. Here the CDR3 DNA reads TGTGCCAGCAGCCGGGACAGTCCACAGCCCCAGCATTTT. J is TRBJ1-5 and V is TRBV28, with 7 bases identical to TRBD1. The CDR3 consists of 13 residues. V trimming: 6 bases; J trimming: 7 bases; junction bases outside the gene matches: 6. Per germline, CDR1 MDHEN and CDR2 SYDVKM.